These 2 T cell receptor beta chains were sequenced from one sample in a study of T cells after yellow fever vaccination. In TCRdb, the 5' RACE reads were re-called with MiXCR into one record per CDR3 protein. The sample lists about 110,000 distinct CDR3 sequences, 8.4% occurring once. This sample comprised CD8+ T cells sorted from PBMCs, obtained 45 days after the yellow fever booster vaccination. Receptor source: a man aged 25 to 40 who received the YFV17D yellow fever vaccine.

This clonotype came up once. The CDR3 region is CASSPSLARQETQYF. CDR3 in DNA: TGTGCCAGCAGTCCCTCCCTAGCGAGACAAGAGACCCAGTACTTC. This chain links TRBV27 with TRBJ2-5, with TRBD2 as a possible D gene (6 bases). Per the germline V gene, CDR1 is MNHEY and CDR2 is SMNVEV (reference sequence). The V and J ends lost 5 bases and 2 bases respectively, with 15 bases between them. The CDR3 is made up of 15 amino acids.

Only a few counts were recorded for this clonotype. The V and J genes are TRBV12-3 or TRBV12-4 and TRBJ2-3; the D is unclear. The CDR3 is made up of 12 amino acids. Trimming shortened V by 1 base and J by 14 bases, and 13 bases separated the two germline ends. The CDR3: CASSLETPYRYF. CDR3 nucleotide sequence: TGTGCCAGCAGTTTAGAGACCCCCTACCGGTATTTT.